This entry lists 15 T cell receptor beta chains sequenced from one sample in a study of shared clonotypes between healthy human individuals. Positive CCR7 selection of CD45RO-negative cells yielded the naive CD8 cells, and terminally differentiated effector memory CD45RA+ cells were excluded. Clones were sequenced by immunoSEQ multiplex PCR, and TCRdb holds only the in-frame ones, with some missing. The sample lists more than 600,000 clones, about 92% occurring once. The sequencing input was naive CD8+ T cells sorted from blood. These receptors originate from a man in his thirties or forties in good health.

This rearrangement joins TRBV7-9 to TRBJ2-1; D possibly corresponds to TRBD2 (5 bases). This CDR3 comprises 13 residues. V was cut by 5 bases and J by 3 bases, with 8 bases left in between. CDR1 is SEHNR, CDR2 FQNEAQ, per germline (reference sequence). CDR3 in amino acids: CASSGTSYNEQFF. In nucleotides, the CDR3 is TGTGCCAGCAGCGGAACTAGCTACAATGAGCAGTTCTTC.

The chain uses TRBV7-6 and TRBJ2-4; 7 bases fit TRBD2. Germline CDR1 reads SGHVS; CDR2 reads FNYEAQ. The CDR3 extends over 13 amino acids. The J segment lost 13 bases and the V segment lost 3 bases, leaving 9 bases of the junction unmatched. The CDR3 sequence is CASSFADGRPQYF. In nucleotides, the CDR3 is TGTGCCAGCAGCTTTGCGGACGGGAGGCCCCAGTACTTC.

Worth noting for this clone: The junction shows a germline mismatch at one end, possibly a read error. The J gene is TRBJ2-3, the V gene TRBV27; D may match TRBD1 or TRBD2 (6 bases each). This CDR3 comprises 14 residues. Germline lookup yields CDR1 MNHEY and CDR2 SMNVEV (reference sequence). CDR3 amino acids: CATSRGVDADTQYF. In DNA form, the CDR3 reads TGTGCCACCAGTAGGGGGGTGGACGCAGATACGCAGTATTTT.

The genes are TRBV5-1 and TRBJ2-5, with 10 bases aligning to TRBD2. Germline CDR1 is SGHRS and CDR2 is YFSETQ. V was clipped by 0 bases and J by 5 bases; unmatched bases: 13. The CDR3 loop spans 18 amino acids. CDR3 DNA: TGCGCCAGCAGCTTGGAAGCGGGGAGCGGGAGGGCCGATGAGACCCAGTACTTC. It codes for CASSLEAGSGRADETQYF.

The rearrangement links TRBV7-2 to TRBJ2-7, with TRBD2 matching 8 bases. Germline V gives CDR1 SGHTA, CDR2 FQGNSA. This CDR3 contains 17 residues. V was pared by 3 bases and J by 6 bases, with 16 bases of the junction left unmatched. CDR3: CASSLGAGGRYRSEQYF. The CDR3 bases are TGTGCCAGCAGCTTGGGGGCGGGCGGGAGGTACCGCAGCGAGCAGTACTTC.

This clone was detected only a few times. V gene TRBV20-1 combines with J gene TRBJ1-4, with no clear D. Germline V CDR1 and CDR2: DFQATT, SNEGSKA (reference sequence). V gave up 5 bases and J gave up 9 bases, with 10 bases separating them. The CDR3 runs 11 residues. CDR3 in DNA: TGCAGTGCTGAGACAAGTCAAAAACTGTTTTTT. Its translation is CSAETSQKLFF.

Details on this clone: This same CDR3 is encoded by further DNA sequences in the sample. The CDR3: CASSPGTEAFF. In DNA form, the CDR3 reads TGTGCCAGCTCACCCGGGACTGAAGCTTTCTTT. The rearrangement joins TRBV18 to TRBJ1-1; D not resolved. CDR1 KGHSH and CDR2 LQKENI come from the germline V gene. The germline V and J ends were trimmed by 3 bases and 5 bases, with 4 bases remaining between them. This CDR3 contains 11 residues.

The rearrangement joins TRBV29-1 to TRBJ2-1, with 10 bases matching TRBD2. Germline trimming cut 0 bases from V and 1 base from J; bases unmatched to any gene: 3. The CDR3 has 16 residues. Germline CDR1 SQVTM, CDR2 ANQGSEA. CDR3 sequence reads: CSVEDSSGSSYNEQFF. In DNA form, the CDR3 reads TGCAGCGTTGAAGACTCTAGCGGGAGTTCCTACAATGAGCAGTTCTTC.

The V call is TRBV28, the J call TRBJ1-3, with D hard to call. Germline V gives CDR1 MDHEN, CDR2 SYDVKM. V was pared by 8 bases and J by 0 bases, with 8 bases between. The CDR3 spans 13 residues. CDR3 nucleotide sequence: TGTGCCAGCGAACCCTACTCTGGAAACACCATATATTTT. As protein: CASEPYSGNTIYF.

The J gene is TRBJ2-1, the V gene TRBV19, with 7 bases that match TRBD2. This CDR3 has 14 residues. J lost 1 base, V lost 8 bases, and 5 bases had no gene match. Germline CDR1 and CDR2: LNHDA and SQIVND (reference sequence). CDR3 region: CASASGNSYNEQFF. The CDR3 coding sequence is TGTGCCAGTGCTAGCGGTAATTCCTACAATGAGCAGTTCTTC.

The CDR3 region is CASSFRQAEQYF. CDR3 in DNA: TGTGCCAGCAGCTTTAGGCAGGCCGAGCAGTACTTC. The rearrangement joins TRBV5-5 to TRBJ2-7; D uncertain. CDR3 size: 12 residues. V lost 2 bases and J 6 bases, leaving 9 bases between the germline ends. The germline V gene encodes CDR1 SGHKS and CDR2 YYEKEE (reference sequence).

The rearrangement uses TRBV27 and TRBJ2-1; 11 nucleotides line up with TRBD2. The CDR3 sequence is 16 residues long. V shed 3 bases, J shed 5 bases, and the junction held 6 bases outside the gene matches. Germline values: CDR1 MNHEY, CDR2 SMNVEV (reference sequence). This CDR3 is CASSFLAGGPDNEQFF. The CDR3 bases are TGTGCCAGCAGTTTTTTAGCGGGAGGGCCTGACAATGAGCAGTTCTTC.

The chain uses TRBV12-5 and TRBJ2-1, with D possibly TRBD1 on 5 matching bases. Germline-derived CDR1 and CDR2 are LGHNT and FRNRAP. The CDR3 sequence is 14 residues long. The germline V and J ends were trimmed by 4 bases and 7 bases, with 14 bases remaining between them. The CDR3 loop is CASGSGFSANEQFF. Here the CDR3 DNA reads TGTGCTAGTGGTTCAGGGTTTTCCGCGAATGAGCAGTTCTTC.

The genes are TRBV9 and TRBJ1-2, with D unclear. This CDR3 is built from 13 residues. The V end was cut by 3 bases, the J end by 3 bases, with 9 bases between. Germline V CDR1 and CDR2: SGDLS, YYNGEE. The CDR3 reads CASSGTRDYGYTF. The CDR3 DNA is TGTGCCAGCAGCGGAACCCGGGACTATGGCTACACCTTC.

The chain links TRBV18 to TRBJ2-7; D tentatively reads TRBD1 or TRBD2 (6 bases each). Germline V gives CDR1 KGHSH, CDR2 LQKENI. V was trimmed by 3 bases and J by 1 base, leaving 19 bases between them. This CDR3 is 17 amino acids long. CDR3 sequence (DNA): TGTGCCAGCTCACCCGGGCCAACAGGGACTTCTTCCTACGAGCAGTACTTC. Its protein product is CASSPGPTGTSSYEQYF.